A selection of T cell receptor beta chains follows, all from one sample in a study of immune evolution from preneoplasia to lung adenocarcinoma. The protocol was immunoSEQ multiplex PCR, while the TCRdb copy is restricted to in-frame clones and leaves out a portion. The data contain more than 4,500 clones, around 85% of them singletons. Sequencing input: FFPE atypical adenomatous hyperplasia tissue from the lung. These receptors originate from a person aged 70 to 85 with lung adenocarcinoma. The CDR3 runs from the conserved cysteine through the conserved F or W. The D gene is left open where the match is weak. Part of the rows lack a size; the others show once, few, many or a class for expanded clones.

abundance: NA; v_gene: TRBV5-1; j_gene: TRBJ1-1; d_gene: NA; CDR3nt: TGCGCCAGCAGCTTGGACCCGACGGTGAGAGAAGCTTTCTTT; CDR3aa: CASSLDPTVREAFF
abundance: NA; v_gene: TRBV9; j_gene: TRBJ2-1; d_gene: NA; CDR3nt: TGTGCCAGCAGCGTAGCGGGCCGGCGGGACTACAATGAGCAGTTCTTC; CDR3aa: CASSVAGRRDYNEQFF
abundance: NA; v_gene: TRBV28; j_gene: TRBJ2-1; d_gene: TRBD1; CDR3nt: TGTGCCAGCAGTTCAACCGGGACAGAGTACAATGAGCAGTTCTTC; CDR3aa: CASSSTGTEYNEQFF
abundance: NA; v_gene: TRBV19; j_gene: TRBJ1-5; d_gene: NA; CDR3nt: TGTGCCAGTAGTATCGTCGAAGGGAGACAGCCCCAGCATTTT; CDR3aa: CASSIVEGRQPQHF
abundance: NA; v_gene: TRBV28; j_gene: TRBJ1-3; d_gene: NA; CDR3nt: TGTGCCAGCAACGGAGGAACTTACTCTGGAAACACCATATATTTT; CDR3aa: CASNGGTYSGNTIYF
abundance: once; v_gene: TRBV28; j_gene: TRBJ1-4; d_gene: NA; CDR3nt: TGTGCCAGCACCCTTGGTGAAAAACTGTTTTTT; CDR3aa: CASTLGEKLFF
abundance: NA; v_gene: TRBV7-6; j_gene: TRBJ2-7; d_gene: TRBD1; CDR3nt: TGTGCCAGCAGCTTATCGGAGGGGACAGGGGTCGAGCAGTACTTC; CDR3aa: CASSLSEGTGVEQYF
abundance: NA; v_gene: TRBV25-1; j_gene: TRBJ1-1; d_gene: NA; CDR3nt: TGTGCCAGCAGTGAGCCAGTCAACACTGAAGCTTTCTTT; CDR3aa: CASSEPVNTEAFF
abundance: NA; v_gene: TRBV6-1; j_gene: TRBJ1-1; d_gene: NA; CDR3nt: TGTGCCAGCTCAGGACGGTTGAACACTGAAGCTTTCTTT; CDR3aa: CASSGRLNTEAFF
abundance: few; v_gene: TRBV5-1; j_gene: TRBJ2-1; d_gene: NA; CDR3nt: TGCGCCAGCAGCTTGGAGGGGCGGGGCGGGTACAATGAGCAGTTCTTC; CDR3aa: CASSLEGRGGYNEQFF
abundance: NA; v_gene: TRBV7-8; j_gene: TRBJ1-6; d_gene: NA; CDR3nt: TGTGCCAGCAGCAAACTAGGACAGAGTTATTCACCCCTCCACTTT; CDR3aa: CASSKLGQSYSPLHF
abundance: NA; v_gene: TRBV7-6; j_gene: TRBJ2-7; d_gene: NA; CDR3nt: TGTGCCAGCAGCTTAGACGTGGGGACGGTTCGCTCCGGGCAGTACTTC; CDR3aa: CASSLDVGTVRSGQYF
abundance: NA; v_gene: TRBV19; j_gene: TRBJ1-2; d_gene: TRBD1; CDR3nt: TGTGCCAGTAGTCCTACTTGGGACAGCCCTAACTATGGCTACACCTTC; CDR3aa: CASSPTWDSPNYGYTF
abundance: NA; v_gene: TRBV9; j_gene: TRBJ2-7; d_gene: NA; CDR3nt: TGTGCCAGCAGCCCGGGACCTAAAACCTACGAGCAGTACTTC; CDR3aa: CASSPGPKTYEQYF
abundance: NA; v_gene: TRBV27; j_gene: TRBJ1-3; d_gene: TRBD1; CDR3nt: TGTGCCAGCAGTTCGGACAGGGGGATAGGAAACACCATATATTTT; CDR3aa: CASSSDRGIGNTIYF
abundance: NA; v_gene: TRBV4-1; j_gene: TRBJ2-4; d_gene: TRBD1; CDR3nt: TGCGCCAGCAGAACGGCACTCGGGACAGGTAAAAACATTCAGTACTTC; CDR3aa: CASRTALGTGKNIQYF
abundance: NA; v_gene: TRBV4-2; j_gene: TRBJ1-5; d_gene: NA; CDR3nt: TGTGCCAGCAGCTACGACGCGGGACCCCGTAATCAGCCCCAGCATTTT; CDR3aa: CASSYDAGPRNQPQHF
abundance: NA; v_gene: TRBV27; j_gene: TRBJ1-5; d_gene: TRBD1; CDR3nt: TGTGCCAGCAGTAGGACAGGGAGAGGTGGGGATCAGCCCCAGCATTTT; CDR3aa: CASSRTGRGGDQPQHF
abundance: NA; v_gene: TRBV6-1; j_gene: TRBJ1-3; d_gene: TRBD1; CDR3nt: TGTGCCAGCAGTGCGACCTCAGGGGGCTCTGGAAACACCATATATTTT; CDR3aa: CASSATSGGSGNTIYF
abundance: NA; v_gene: TRBV11-3; j_gene: TRBJ2-5; d_gene: NA; CDR3nt: TGTGCCAGCAGCTTAGAATCGGGGAGTGGAGAGACCCAGTACTTC; CDR3aa: CASSLESGSGETQYF
abundance: NA; v_gene: TRBV2; j_gene: TRBJ2-5; d_gene: TRBD2; CDR3nt: TGTGCCAGCAGAACCGGGGGGGGGCGTGAAGAGACCCAGTACTTC; CDR3aa: CASRTGGGREETQYF
abundance: NA; v_gene: TRBV6-1; j_gene: TRBJ2-7; d_gene: NA; CDR3nt: TGTGCCAGCAGCGTCGGACAGTACGAGCAGTACTTC; CDR3aa: CASSVGQYEQYF